One and the same sample provided the 22 T cell receptor beta chains below, sequenced in a study of blood T cell repertoires in COVID-19. The assay was immunoSEQ multiplex PCR, and TCRdb's table has in-frame clones only and misses some. The repertoire holds almost 400,000 clones, 70% to 90% seen once, with approximately 0.96% in the top ten. The sample taken for sequencing was PBMCs or T cells enriched from blood (not recorded which). The receptors come from a woman aged 25 to 39 with acute COVID-19.

As to this clone: Different DNA sequences within this sample yield the same CDR3. The rearrangement uses TRBV5-1 and TRBJ1-1; no reliable D call. Between the trimmed V and J ends, which lost 0 bases and 1 base, there was a span of 4 bases. Germline CDR1 reads SGHRS; CDR2 reads YFSETQ. This CDR3 contains 13 residues. The CDR3 spells CASSLDTNTEAFF. The CDR3 DNA is TGCGCCAGCAGCTTGGACACGAACACTGAAGCTTTCTTT.

This rearrangement joins TRBV10-3 to TRBJ2-5; 7 bases are shared with TRBD1. Germline V gene sequence: CDR1 ENHRY, CDR2 SYGVKD. The CDR3 contains 13 residues. The V gene end was trimmed by 6 bases and the J gene end by 2 bases; junction bases not matched to a gene: 3. CDR3 nucleotides: TGTGCCATCAGCGGGACAGCTCAAGAGACCCAGTACTTC. As protein: CAISGTAQETQYF.

The CDR3 nucleotides are TGCGCCAGCAGCACACAGGGTTATAATTCACCCCTCCACTTT. This translates into CASSTQGYNSPLHF. This chain connects TRBV5-1 to TRBJ1-6; tentatively, D is TRBD1 (6 bases). Between the trimmed V and J ends, which lost 4 bases and 4 bases, there was a span of 9 bases. CDR1 is SGHRS and CDR2 is YFSETQ in the germline V gene. The CDR3 contains 14 residues.

The V call is TRBV9, the J call TRBJ1-3; 7 bases line up with TRBD1. This CDR3 comprises 12 residues. V shed 3 bases and J 8 bases; nucleotides not matched to a gene: 2. Germline assignment: CDR1 SGDLS and CDR2 YYNGEE. In nucleotides, the CDR3 is TGTGCCAGCAGCGGAGGGGGCGACACCATATATTTT. Translation gives CASSGGGDTIYF. Complete variable domain (other parts from reference TRBV9 and TRBJ1-3): DSGVTQTPKHLITATGQRVTLRCSPRSGDLSVYWYQQSLDQGLQFLIQYYNGEERAKGNILERFSAQQFPDLHSELNLSSLELGDSALYFCASSGGGDTIYFGEGSWLTVV.

The chain uses TRBV7-8 and TRBJ1-1; D is unclear. Germline V gene sequence: CDR1 SGHVS, CDR2 FQNEAQ. The germline V and J ends were trimmed by 2 bases and 1 base, with 5 bases remaining between them. The CDR3 spans 13 residues. CDR3 nucleotides: TGTGCCAGCAGCTTAACAGCGAACACTGAAGCTTTCTTT. Its protein is CASSLTANTEAFF.

The rearrangement uses TRBV10-3 and TRBJ1-2, with a tentative D call TRBD1 (6 bases). V shed 8 bases and J shed 4 bases, with 11 bases lying between them. The CDR3 consists of 12 residues. Germline V gene sequence: CDR1 ENHRY, CDR2 SYGVKD. CDR3 protein: CAIWGGGYGYTF. CDR3 DNA sequence: TGTGCCATCTGGGGGGGCGGCTATGGCTACACCTTC.

CDR3 protein: CASSDNRGLRNYGYTF. CDR3 in DNA: TGTGCCAGCAGCGATAACAGGGGGCTACGGAACTATGGCTACACCTTC. The chain recombines TRBV3-1 (or the pseudogene TRBV3-2) with TRBJ1-2; TRBD1 matches 9 bases. Trimming took 5 bases from V and 2 from J; bases not matched to a gene: 9. Looked up from germline, CDR1 is LGHDT and CDR2 is YNNKEL (reference sequence). There are 16 residues in the CDR3.

V is TRBV3-1 (or the pseudogene TRBV3-2) and J is TRBJ1-2; 7 positions agree with TRBD1. There are 14 residues in the CDR3. V shed 2 bases and J 6 bases; nucleotides not matched to a gene: 6. CDR1 LGHDT and CDR2 YNNKEL come from the germline V gene (reference sequence). Written as DNA, the CDR3 is TGTGCCAGCAGCCAAATGGACAGGTCGAATGGCTACACCTTC. As protein: CASSQMDRSNGYTF.

The rearrangement uses TRBV7-9 and TRBJ2-7, with a possible D match to TRBD1 (6 bases). The CDR3 covers 16 residues. Germline V CDR1 and CDR2: SEHNR, FQNEAQ (reference sequence). Trimming pared 5 bases from V and 1 base from J, leaving 18 bases between. The DNA for the CDR3 is TGTGCCAGCAGCCCCGTCTGGGCAGGGGAGTCCTACGAGCAGTACTTC. Translation gives CASSPVWAGESYEQYF.

The table lists this clone with a few counts. This chain uses TRBV6-1 with TRBJ2-3, with 11 bases aligning to TRBD2. CDR3 length: 17 residues. With V trimmed by 2 bases and J by 5 bases, 9 bases remained unmatched. Germline CDR1 and CDR2: MNHNS and SASEGT. This CDR3 reads CASSERGTSGYLDTQYF. The DNA of the CDR3 is TGTGCCAGCAGTGAAAGGGGGACTAGCGGCTACTTAGATACGCAGTATTTT.

This chain connects TRBV6-5 to TRBJ2-7; 7 bases line up with TRBD1. J was trimmed by 7 bases and V by 4 bases; bases with no gene match: 16. The CDR3 loop spans 16 amino acids. Germline lookup yields CDR1 MNHEY and CDR2 SVGAGI. The CDR3 here is CASSSPFEGAKREQYF. CDR3 DNA: TGTGCCAGCAGTTCCCCCTTCGAGGGGGCGAAGAGAGAGCAGTACTTC.

V usage is TRBV29-1 and J usage is TRBJ2-1, with 9 bases matching TRBD2. V shed 4 bases and J 3 bases; nucleotides not matched to a gene: 10. Germline loops: CDR1 SQVTM, CDR2 ANQGSEA. This CDR3 is 16 amino acids long. CDR3 nucleotides: TGCAGCGTTGTGGGCCCAGCGGGGGGTTACTACAATGAGCAGTTCTTC. Translation: CSVVGPAGGYYNEQFF.

The genes are TRBV6-5 and TRBJ1-4; a weak D match, TRBD1 (6 bases). Trimming cost V 6 bases and J 4 bases, with 15 bases left between them. Germline-derived CDR1 and CDR2 are MNHEY and SVGAGI. The CDR3 totals 15 residues. The CDR3 protein is CASRSFGQINEKLFF. The CDR3, as DNA: TGTGCCAGCAGATCCTTTGGACAGATTAATGAAAAACTGTTTTTT.

The chain couples TRBV5-1 to TRBJ2-7, with 9 positions matching TRBD1. CDR1 and CDR2 (germline): SGHRS, YFSETQ. The ends lost 6 bases at V and 2 bases at J; junction bases unmatched: 12. The CDR3 is made up of 16 amino acids. CDR3 in DNA: TGCGCCAGCACTGAAACAGGGACAGGGAATACCTACGAGCAGTACTTC. It translates to CASTETGTGNTYEQYF.

The sample holds many counts of this clone. The chain couples TRBV6-4 to TRBJ2-1; 9 nucleotides align to TRBD2. Germline CDR1 reads MRHNA; CDR2 reads SNTAGT. There are 17 residues in the CDR3. V dropped 3 bases and J dropped 4; count of bases not matched to a gene: 10. CDR3 coding DNA: TGTGCCAGCAGTGAGCTGAGTGGCGGGGGGGCATACAATGAGCAGTTCTTC. Translating gives CASSELSGGGAYNEQFF.

In this sample, this clone turned up once. The V gene is TRBV7-9, the J gene TRBJ1-6, with D tentatively TRBD1 (5 bases). CDR1 is SEHNR, CDR2 FQNEAQ, per germline (reference sequence). This CDR3 is 14 amino acids long. Trimming removed 11 bases from V and 0 bases from J, with 11 bases in between. CDR3 DNA: TGTGCCTTACAGGACGACTCCTATAATTCACCCCTCCACTTT. It is translated as CALQDDSYNSPLHF.

Here the CDR3 reads CATSDPGQANIQYF. The CDR3 nucleotides are TGTGCCACCAGTGATCCGGGACAGGCGAACATTCAGTACTTC. The chain recombines TRBV24-1 with TRBJ2-4, with TRBD1 matching over 8 bases. Germline V gene lookup returns CDR1 KGHDR and CDR2 SFDVKD. The V gene end was trimmed by 3 bases and the J gene end by 7 bases; junction bases not matched to a gene: 4. The CDR3 covers 14 residues.

This chain joins TRBV18 and TRBJ2-3, with 7 bases identical to TRBD2. The CDR3 has 15 residues. CDR1 KGHSH and CDR2 LQKENI come from the germline V gene. Trimming removed 6 bases from V and 2 bases from J; junction bases left unmatched: 8. CDR3 sequence (DNA): TGTGCCAGCTCCCCCTCCGCGGGGGTCACAGATACGCAGTATTTT. It encodes CASSPSAGVTDTQYF.

The chain combines TRBV6-4 with TRBJ2-3; D is possibly TRBD1 (5 bases). This CDR3 region has 16 residues. Trimming pared 4 bases from V and 4 bases from J, leaving 18 bases between. Germline V gene sequence: CDR1 MRHNA, CDR2 SNTAGT. CDR3 residues: CASSVNIGRGSDTQYF. DNA of the CDR3: TGTGCCAGCAGTGTGAACATCGGAAGGGGTTCAGATACGCAGTATTTT.

The rearrangement uses TRBV3-1 (or the pseudogene TRBV3-2) and TRBJ1-2; the D gene is possibly TRBD1 (6 bases). Germline CDR1 LGHDT, CDR2 YNNKEL (reference sequence). The ends were cut back, 1 base at V and 8 bases at J, with 17 bases in the middle. CDR3 length: 15 amino acids. The CDR3 loop reads CASSQAAGAPGGYTF. The CDR3 DNA reads as TGTGCCAGCAGCCAAGCGGCGGGGGCCCCGGGGGGCTACACCTTC.

The chain joins TRBV7-2 to TRBJ1-1, with 8 bases that match TRBD1. V shed 0 bases and J 4 bases; nucleotides not matched to a gene: 7. Per germline, CDR1 SGHTA and CDR2 FQGNSA. This CDR3 has 16 residues. CDR3 loop: CASSLAGQGLGTEAFF. CDR3 DNA sequence: TGTGCCAGCAGCTTAGCTGGACAGGGCCTCGGCACTGAAGCTTTCTTT. The full variable domain, with the rest looked up from reference TRBV7-2 and TRBJ1-1, is GAGVSQSPSNKVTEKGKDVELRCDPISGHTALYWYRQSLGQGLEFLIYFQGNSAPDKSGLPSDRFSAERTGGSVSTLTIQRTQQEDSAVYLCASSLAGQGLGTEAFFGQGTRLTVV.

This chain uses TRBV5-5 with TRBJ1-5; D may be TRBD1 (6 bases). V was trimmed by 0 bases and J by 6 bases, leaving 13 bases between them. From germline, CDR1 is SGHKS and CDR2 YYEKEE (reference sequence). The CDR3 has 15 residues. The CDR3 here is CASSLGPGAGQPQHF. The CDR3 region has the DNA TGTGCCAGCAGCTTGGGACCAGGGGCAGGTCAGCCCCAGCATTTT. The complete variable domain, with remaining parts taken from reference TRBV5-5 and TRBJ1-5, reads DAGVTQSPTHLIKTRGQQVTLRCSPISGHKSVSWYQQVLGQGPQFIFQYYEKEERGRGNFPDRFSARQFPNYSSELNVNALLLGDSALYLCASSLGPGAGQPQHFGDGTRLSIL.